This paragraph reports one T cell receptor (beta chain). The CDR3 runs 12 residues. The germline gives CDR1 SGHNT, CDR2 YENEEA. V lost 5 bases to trimming and J lost 8 bases; unmatched junction nucleotides: 2. Here immunoSEQ multiplex PCR was the method, and the copy in TCRdb shows in-frame clones only, minus some. The table lists 130,000 or so clones, approximately 90% of them singletons, with approximately 4.3% in the top ten. The Seattle patients, enrolled during active infection, were followed longitudinally. This specimen comes from a study of blood T cell repertoires in COVID-19. Study background: Italy, Spain and the United States were the sources of the convalescent and acute COVID-19 samples. PBMCs, B-cell-depleted T cells, or T cells provided the cDNA or gDNA that made up the material.

This chain links TRBV11-3 with TRBJ1-3; 8 nucleotides align to TRBD1. The sequenced material came from peripheral blood. This TCR derives from a man between 60 and 75 years old with COVID-19, enrolled during active disease. The CDR3: CASSPGGDTIYF. CDR3 nucleotides: TGTGCCAGCAGCCCAGGGGGCGACACCATATATTTT.